This is a list of T cell receptor beta chains from one sample in a study of sequential checkpoint blockade in melanoma. Profiled with immunoSEQ multiplex PCR; TCRdb holds only in-frame clones, not every one. This sample has 5,000 or so clones, with approximately 78% found just once. Sample: CD8+ T cells sorted from blood (inferred from file names), taken from a patient given nivolumab and ipilimumab in sequence. These receptor sequences come from a human donor with melanoma. Each CDR3 is given with its conserved first and last residue. The order of the fields is clone size, V gene, D gene, J gene, CDR3 protein, CDR3 DNA. A D gene is named only where the DNA matches it firmly. Rows may omit the clone size; those that give it use once, few, many or a size class.

abundance: few; v_gene: TRBV18; d_gene: -; j_gene: TRBJ2-7; CDR3aa: CASSSDTSYEQYF; CDR3nt: TGTGCCAGCTCATCAGACACCTCCTACGAGCAGTACTTC
abundance: -; v_gene: TRBV5-1; d_gene: -; j_gene: TRBJ1-5; CDR3aa: CATMAGDQPQHF; CDR3nt: TGCGCCACCATGGCAGGGGATCAGCCCCAGCATTTT
abundance: -; v_gene: TRBV28; d_gene: TRBD1; j_gene: TRBJ1-5; CDR3aa: CASSLSGPTGEELGQPQHF; CDR3nt: TGTGCCAGCAGTTTATCCGGACCGACAGGGGAGGAGTTAGGTCAGCCCCAGCATTTT
abundance: -; v_gene: TRBV7-3; d_gene: -; j_gene: TRBJ2-7; CDR3aa: CASSPRGGSYEQYF; CDR3nt: TGTGCCAGCAGCCCGCGAGGAGGGTCCTACGAGCAGTACTTC
abundance: -; v_gene: TRBV7-9; d_gene: -; j_gene: TRBJ1-4; CDR3aa: CASSLAQGSTNEKLFF; CDR3nt: TGTGCCAGCAGCTTAGCGCAGGGGAGCACTAATGAAAAACTGTTTTTT
abundance: -; v_gene: TRBV5-5; d_gene: -; j_gene: TRBJ1-5; CDR3aa: CASRPGVGNQPQHF; CDR3nt: TGTGCCAGCCGCCCAGGGGTTGGCAATCAGCCCCAGCATTTT
abundance: once; v_gene: TRBV5-6; d_gene: -; j_gene: TRBJ1-5; CDR3aa: CASSLEGSGQPQHF; CDR3nt: TGTGCCAGCAGCTTGGAAGGGTCGGGACAGCCCCAGCATTTT
abundance: few; v_gene: TRBV27; d_gene: -; j_gene: TRBJ2-1; CDR3aa: CASSLIRGYNEQFF; CDR3nt: TGTGCCAGCAGTTTAATAAGGGGGTACAATGAGCAGTTCTTC
abundance: -; v_gene: TRBV25-1; d_gene: TRBD1; j_gene: TRBJ2-1; CDR3aa: CASSGGTGTHEQFF; CDR3nt: TGTGCCAGCAGTGGAGGGACAGGGACCCATGAGCAGTTCTTC
abundance: few; v_gene: TRBV6-4; d_gene: TRBD2; j_gene: TRBJ2-3; CDR3aa: CASSAASGSTDTQYF; CDR3nt: TGTGCCAGCAGTGCCGCTAGCGGGAGCACAGATACGCAGTATTTT
abundance: -; v_gene: TRBV28; d_gene: -; j_gene: TRBJ2-1; CDR3aa: CASSLPDHSYNEQFF; CDR3nt: TGTGCCAGCAGTTTACCAGATCACTCCTACAATGAGCAGTTCTTC
abundance: -; v_gene: TRBV19; d_gene: -; j_gene: TRBJ1-1; CDR3aa: CASKARGNTEAFF; CDR3nt: TGTGCCAGTAAGGCCAGGGGGAACACTGAAGCTTTCTTT
abundance: -; v_gene: TRBV29-1; d_gene: TRBD2; j_gene: TRBJ2-2; CDR3aa: CSVGGEEGRGELFF; CDR3nt: TGCAGCGTGGGGGGGGAGGAGGGGCGCGGGGAGCTGTTTTTT
abundance: -; v_gene: TRBV4-1; d_gene: TRBD1; j_gene: TRBJ2-7; CDR3aa: CASSQGGTVTYEQYF; CDR3nt: TGCGCCAGCAGCCAAGGGGGGACAGTAACCTACGAGCAGTACTTC
abundance: -; v_gene: TRBV28; d_gene: -; j_gene: TRBJ2-1; CDR3aa: CASSLRYNEQFF; CDR3nt: TGTGCCAGCAGCCTCAGGTACAATGAGCAGTTCTTC
abundance: once; v_gene: TRBV5-1; d_gene: TRBD1; j_gene: TRBJ2-1; CDR3aa: CASSSGEGGYEQFF; CDR3nt: TGCGCCAGCAGCTCTGGAGAAGGGGGCTATGAGCAGTTCTTC
abundance: -; v_gene: TRBV9; d_gene: TRBD2; j_gene: TRBJ2-7; CDR3aa: CASSPGGGSYEQYF; CDR3nt: TGTGCCAGCAGCCCCGGGGGGGGGTCCTACGAGCAGTACTTC
abundance: -; v_gene: TRBV6-4; d_gene: -; j_gene: TRBJ2-2; CDR3aa: CASSDRGTGELFF; CDR3nt: TGTGCCAGCAGTGACAGGGGCACCGGGGAGCTGTTTTTT
abundance: -; v_gene: TRBV5-6; d_gene: TRBD1; j_gene: TRBJ2-7; CDR3aa: CASSRGQGAPREQYF; CDR3nt: TGTGCCAGCAGCCGGGGACAGGGGGCACCACGCGAGCAGTACTTC
abundance: medium-sized; v_gene: TRBV6-4; d_gene: -; j_gene: TRBJ1-5; CDR3aa: CASSEGGQSNQPQHF; CDR3nt: TGTGCCAGCAGTGAAGGCGGGCAGAGCAATCAGCCCCAGCATTTT
abundance: -; v_gene: TRBV27; d_gene: TRBD1; j_gene: TRBJ1-2; CDR3aa: CASRAGGTGGWGYTF; CDR3nt: TGTGCCAGCAGGGCCGGGGGGACAGGGGGCTGGGGCTACACCTTC
abundance: -; v_gene: TRBV30; d_gene: -; j_gene: TRBJ2-7; CDR3aa: CAAEGRDIGQYF; CDR3nt: TGTGCCGCCGAGGGGAGGGACATAGGGCAGTACTTC
abundance: -; v_gene: TRBV9; d_gene: TRBD2; j_gene: TRBJ2-1; CDR3aa: CASSVGLAAGNEQFF; CDR3nt: TGTGCCAGCAGCGTTGGTTTGGCAGCGGGGAATGAGCAGTTCTTC
abundance: -; v_gene: TRBV5-1; d_gene: -; j_gene: TRBJ2-1; CDR3aa: CASSLGLRLQFF; CDR3nt: TGCGCCAGCAGCTTGGGACTAAGGCTTCAGTTCTTC
abundance: -; v_gene: TRBV7-8; d_gene: TRBD1; j_gene: TRBJ2-6; CDR3aa: CASSLLGRGQSSGANVLTF; CDR3nt: TGTGCCAGCAGCTTATTGGGCAGGGGGCAGAGCTCTGGGGCCAACGTCCTGACTTTC
abundance: once; v_gene: TRBV6-1; d_gene: -; j_gene: TRBJ2-7; CDR3aa: CASSLGGDGSYEQYF; CDR3nt: TGTGCCAGCAGCCTCGGAGGGGACGGCTCCTACGAGCAGTACTTC
abundance: -; v_gene: TRBV28; d_gene: TRBD1; j_gene: TRBJ2-2; CDR3aa: CASSLSQGAAYGELFF; CDR3nt: TGTGCCAGCAGTTTATCTCAGGGGGCTGCTTACGGGGAGCTGTTTTTT
abundance: -; v_gene: TRBV11-2; d_gene: TRBD1; j_gene: TRBJ1-4; CDR3aa: CASIGTGGREKLFF; CDR3nt: TGTGCCAGCATCGGGACAGGCGGAAGGGAAAAACTGTTTTTT